These T cell receptor beta chains were read from a single sample in a study of cytomegalovirus exposure and HLA in healthy donors. Generated by immunoSEQ multiplex PCR, the TCRdb table keeps only in-frame clones and is missing some. The sample lists about 87,000 clones, roughly 72% seen once, with 20% to 25% in the top ten. The specimen sequenced was PBMCs. All receptors derive from a man aged 25 to 40 in good health and CMV-seropositive. Both conserved end residues are trimmed from each CDR3.

J gene: TRBJ2-7; V gene: TRBV19; CDR3 protein: ASSPRTGNPYEQY
J gene: TRBJ1-2; V gene: TRBV19; CDR3 protein: ASSPMDRVNGYT
J gene: TRBJ2-1; V gene: TRBV30; CDR3 protein: AWSVWTSGSRHEQF
J gene: TRBJ2-3; V gene: TRBV6-1; CDR3 protein: ASSERAGASTDTQY
J gene: TRBJ2-7; V gene: TRBV5-1; CDR3 protein: ASSLAGGFYEQY
J gene: TRBJ2-5; V gene: TRBV5-1; CDR3 protein: ASSLQGHQETQY
J gene: TRBJ2-3; V gene: TRBV19; CDR3 protein: ASSRDRGYTDTQY
J gene: TRBJ2-5; V gene: TRBV15; CDR3 protein: ATSRGRSGYED
J gene: TRBJ2-3; V gene: TRBV15; CDR3 protein: ATSLGIDTQY
J gene: TRBJ1-1; V gene: TRBV5-1; CDR3 protein: ASSFGHLQVEAF
J gene: TRBJ1-1; V gene: TRBV28; CDR3 protein: ASSLTPGRSEAF
J gene: TRBJ1-5; V gene: TRBV19; CDR3 protein: ASSPGTGGEQPQN
J gene: TRBJ1-2; V gene: TRBV4-1; CDR3 protein: ASSQIGQALYGYT
J gene: TRBJ1-5; V gene: TRBV15; CDR3 protein: ATSSSEQGSQPQN
J gene: TRBJ2-1; V gene: TRBV4-1; CDR3 protein: ASSQLDILSYNEQF
J gene: TRBJ2-7; V gene: TRBV2; CDR3 protein: ASIDYSYEQY
J gene: TRBJ2-1; V gene: TRBV7-3; CDR3 protein: ASSLGRGGGREQF
J gene: TRBJ1-1; V gene: TRBV7-6; CDR3 protein: ASRGTLNTEAF
J gene: TRBJ1-1; V gene: TRBV5-1; CDR3 protein: ASSLEQVQSGGSAF
J gene: TRBJ2-6; V gene: TRBV28; CDR3 protein: ASSAGTGGTGANVLT
J gene: TRBJ1-3; V gene: TRBV28; CDR3 protein: ASSFNSGNTIY
J gene: TRBJ2-1; V gene: TRBV5-4; CDR3 protein: ASSLEPEQF
J gene: TRBJ1-5; V gene: TRBV7-9; CDR3 protein: ASSFGTGQGYSNQPQH
J gene: TRBJ1-4; V gene: TRBV19; CDR3 protein: ASSRDRDEKLF
J gene: TRBJ2-3; V gene: TRBV5-1; CDR3 protein: ASSLTGTDTQY
J gene: TRBJ2-1; V gene: TRBV27; CDR3 protein: ASSLREFYNEQF
J gene: TRBJ1-5; V gene: TRBV7-8; CDR3 protein: ASSISKLYQPQH
J gene: TRBJ2-1; V gene: TRBV29-1; CDR3 protein: STYRTANEQF
J gene: TRBJ2-1; V gene: TRBV5-1; CDR3 protein: ASSTGQVNEQF
J gene: TRBJ1-5; V gene: TRBV27; CDR3 protein: ASSLSGASNQPQH
J gene: TRBJ2-1; V gene: TRBV6-5; CDR3 protein: ASRPGGSSYNEQF
J gene: TRBJ2-7; V gene: TRBV6-5; CDR3 protein: ASRSGASGDEQY
J gene: TRBJ1-4; V gene: TRBV4-1; CDR3 protein: ASSQDWGVGDEKLF
J gene: TRBJ1-6; V gene: TRBV9; CDR3 protein: ASSGFRGRINSPLH
J gene: TRBJ1-1; V gene: TRBV6-1; CDR3 protein: ANGGQGTEAF
J gene: TRBJ1-2; V gene: TRBV29-1; CDR3 protein: SVALQINYGYT